This T cell receptor beta chain was retrieved from a study of graft-versus-host responses after intestinal transplantation. Study-wide context: The study gave all recipients anti-thymocyte globulin induction, then tacrolimus and steroids for about 3 years. Study-wide results and caveats: In recipient marrow, GvH clones were found, and some appeared first in ileum or blood.

Libraries were prepared by immunoSEQ multiplex PCR; TCRdb keeps only in-frame clonotypes and omits some of them. The sample yields about 50,000 clones, 92% seen once. Concerning this clone: Antigen specificity is unknown.

The receptor was derived from a human donor who was the organ donor for an intestinal transplant. Sequenced material: unstimulated CD4+ T cells sorted from spleen or lymph node cells, taken before transplant.

CDR3 coding DNA: TGTGCCAGCAGGACGACCGGGACTAGCTCCTACAATGAGCAGTTCTTC. It encodes CASRTTGTSSYNEQFF. The gene calls are TRBV7-2 and TRBJ2-1; the match to TRBD2 covers 8 bases. Germline V gene data show CDR1 as SGHTA and CDR2 as FQGNSA. V shed 6 bases, J shed 0 bases, and the junction held 7 bases outside the gene matches. The CDR3 consists of 16 residues.